This record covers a single TCR beta chain. The target antigen is unknown. It may be a read error: a sequence one base away is much more abundant. Likely a read error: the CDR3 ends without its conserved phenylalanine or tryptophan. The sample originates from a study of regulatory T cells in long-lasting Graves disease. Documented time point: persistent/refractory GD, antithyroid drugs over 5 years with positive TRAb. Scientists built the TCR library using RNA that was extracted from PBMCs. Graves' disease was diagnosed by American Thyroid Association guidelines. A roughly 9-milliliter sample of peripheral blood was drawn into EDTA tubes. Construction of the TCR beta libraries employed iRepertoire HTBI primers in conjunction with Arm-PCR of CDR3 regions. TCRdb ran MiXCR on the multiplex PCR reads and lists one entry per CDR3 protein. The sample carries about 470,000 distinct CDR3 sequences, roughly 21% recorded once.

The study's findings and limits: The study found TRBV28, TRBJ1-2 and TRBJ2-5 favored in persistent disease.

The CDR3 is 13 residues long. Per germline, CDR1 SGHNT and CDR2 YYREEE (reference sequence). This sequence joins TRBV5-4 and TRBJ2-7; D is possibly TRBD1 (6 bases). The material sequenced was peripheral blood mononuclear cells (PBMCs), taken when the disease was refractory, from a patient treated with antithyroid drugs. The TCR sequence derives from a female donor with Graves disease. The CDR3 nucleotides are TGTGCCAGCAGTTTGGACAGTCTGAACGAGCAGTACCTC. This codes for CASSLDSLNEQYL.